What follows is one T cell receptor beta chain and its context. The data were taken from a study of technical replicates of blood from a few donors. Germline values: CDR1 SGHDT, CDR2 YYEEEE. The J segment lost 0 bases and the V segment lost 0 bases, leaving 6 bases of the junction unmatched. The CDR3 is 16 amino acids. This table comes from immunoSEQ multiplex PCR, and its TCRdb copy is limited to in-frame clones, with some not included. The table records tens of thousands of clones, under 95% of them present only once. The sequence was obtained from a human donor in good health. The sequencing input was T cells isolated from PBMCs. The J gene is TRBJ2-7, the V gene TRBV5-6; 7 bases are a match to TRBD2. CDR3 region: CASSLGLAESSYEQYF. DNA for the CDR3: TGTGCCAGCAGCTTGGGGCTAGCGGAAAGCTCCTACGAGCAGTACTTC.